These 30 T cell receptor beta chains came from one sample sequenced in a study of cytomegalovirus exposure and HLA in healthy donors. The study ran its PCR with 60 Vbeta and 13 Jbeta primers. Clones were sequenced by immunoSEQ multiplex PCR, and TCRdb holds only the in-frame ones, with some missing. The sample consists of roughly 100,000 clones, around 86% of them appearing once. The specimen was PBMCs. The receptors originated from a man aged 25 to 40 in good health and CMV-seropositive.

This clone was seen a few times. The rearrangement joins TRBV10-3 to TRBJ1-4; perhaps TRBD1 as D (6 bases). CDR3 size: 15 residues. V gave up 2 bases and J gave up 0 bases, with 7 bases separating them. From germline, CDR1 is ENHRY and CDR2 SYGVKD. The CDR3 nucleotides are TGTGCCATCAGTGAGGGACAGCCAACTAATGAAAAACTGTTTTTT. Protein sequence: CAISEGQPTNEKLFF.

V usage is TRBV18 and J usage is TRBJ1-5; 9 nucleotides agree with TRBD1. Germline CDR1 KGHSH, CDR2 LQKENI. With V trimmed by 6 bases and J by 6 bases, 12 bases remained unmatched. The CDR3 runs 16 residues. This chain's CDR3 is CASSLSGTGFGQPQHF. The CDR3 DNA follows: TGTGCCAGCTCGTTGTCCGGGACAGGGTTTGGTCAGCCCCAGCATTTT.

The chain has TRBV5-5 and TRBJ2-5; TRBD2 is a possible D gene (6 bases). The length of the CDR3 is 15 residues. Trimming pared 1 base from V and 1 base from J, leaving 11 bases between. The germline CDR1 and CDR2 sequences are SGHKS and YYEKEE (reference sequence). The CDR3 DNA is TGTGCCAGCAGCTTGCCCGAGGGAGGCCAAGAGACCCAGTACTTC. Protein product: CASSLPEGGQETQYF.

This chain links TRBV6-4 with TRBJ1-1; D remains unclear. The CDR3 has 16 residues. V was clipped by 2 bases and J by 3 bases, with 16 bases between them. Germline V gene sequence: CDR1 MRHNA, CDR2 SNTAGT. In nucleotides, the CDR3 is TGTGCCAGCAGTGACCCCCATTTGCCAGAGGACACTGAAGCTTTCTTT. Protein: CASSDPHLPEDTEAFF.

The rearrangement uses TRBV27 and TRBJ1-5, with a weak D call TRBD1 (6 bases). CDR1 MNHEY and CDR2 SMNVEV come from the germline V gene (reference sequence). Trimming shortened V by 6 bases and J by 5 bases, and 17 bases separated the two germline ends. The CDR3 has 15 residues. The CDR3 region has the DNA TGTGCCAGCAGACCCGGGGGGGCGCAAGATCAGCCCCAGCATTTT. This translates into CASRPGGAQDQPQHF.

The V call is TRBV7-2, the J call TRBJ2-7; 9 nucleotides align to TRBD1. V lost 5 bases, J lost 3 bases, and 11 bases stayed unmatched. This CDR3 region has 16 residues. The germline V gene encodes CDR1 SGHTA and CDR2 FQGNSA. The CDR3 DNA is TGTGCCAGCAGCGCCACAGGGGGCAAGGTCTTCTACGAGCAGTACTTC. Residues: CASSATGGKVFYEQYF.

This clone was counted once. This chain uses TRBV6-5 with TRBJ2-1; 9 bases map to TRBD2. Per the germline V gene, CDR1 is MNHEY and CDR2 is SVGAGI. This CDR3 region has 14 residues. Unmatched junction bases numbered 12, after V lost 6 bases and J lost 12 bases. CDR3 amino acids: CASSRSGGPRGQFF. The DNA for the CDR3 is TGTGCCAGCAGCAGGAGCGGGGGGCCACGGGGGCAGTTCTTC.

The rearrangement joins TRBV7-6 to TRBJ1-2, with 8 bases lining up with TRBD1. Germline assignment: CDR1 SGHVS and CDR2 FNYEAQ. The CDR3 length is 14 residues. The trim removed 5 bases at V and 9 bases at J, leaving 11 bases unmatched. The CDR3 sequence is CASSPRAGQGRYTF. CDR3 DNA: TGTGCCAGCAGCCCGCGTGCCGGACAGGGCCGCTACACCTTC.

The chain couples TRBV9 to TRBJ2-2; D may be TRBD2 (5 bases). Between the trimmed V and J ends, which lost 3 bases and 3 bases, there was a span of 15 bases. The CDR3 length is 16 residues. Germline-derived CDR1 and CDR2 are SGDLS and YYNGEE. CDR3 loop: CASSGGSLGYTGELFF. The CDR3 DNA reads as TGTGCCAGCAGCGGAGGGAGTTTGGGGTACACCGGGGAGCTGTTTTTT. Filled out from reference TRBV9 and TRBJ2-2, the complete variable domain reads DSGVTQTPKHLITATGQRVTLRCSPRSGDLSVYWYQQSLDQGLQFLIQYYNGEERAKGNILERFSAQQFPDLHSELNLSSLELGDSALYFCASSGGSLGYTGELFFGEGSRLTVL.

The chain links TRBV6-1 to TRBJ1-5; D uncertain. Germline-derived CDR1 and CDR2 are MNHNS and SASEGT. There are 12 residues in the CDR3. The V end lost 2 bases, the J end lost 9 bases, and 8 bases lay between the germline ends. The CDR3 spells CASSETVWPQHF. The CDR3 nucleotides read TGTGCCAGCAGTGAAACGGTATGGCCCCAGCATTTT.

The chain joins TRBV5-4 to TRBJ2-2; 11 bases fit TRBD1. The CDR3 spans 16 residues. V was clipped by 4 bases and J by 6 bases; unmatched bases: 8. Germline CDR1 reads SGHNT; CDR2 reads YYREEE (reference sequence). CDR3 nucleotides: TGTGCCAGCAGCACCGGGACAGGGGGAGGGGCCGGGGAGCTGTTTTTT. Amino acids: CASSTGTGGGAGELFF.

This chain uses TRBV6-1 with TRBJ1-1; unclear D gene. There are 14 residues in the CDR3. V lost 5 bases to trimming and J lost 0 bases, with 10 bases between them. CDR1 is MNHNS and CDR2 is SASEGT in the germline V gene. CDR3 sequence: CASSYRGMNTEAFF. CDR3 nucleotides: TGTGCCAGCAGTTATAGAGGGATGAACACTGAAGCTTTCTTT.

The genes are TRBV7-6 and TRBJ2-3; tentative D call: TRBD1 (7 bases). The CDR3 has 14 amino acids. The germline V gene encodes CDR1 SGHVS and CDR2 FNYEAQ. The V and J ends lost 5 bases and 6 bases respectively, with 15 bases between them. The CDR3 loop is CASSRGGGPDTQYF. In nucleotides, the CDR3 is TGTGCCAGCAGCCGTGGAGGGGGCCCCGATACGCAGTATTTT. The whole variable domain, remainder taken from reference TRBV7-6 and TRBJ2-3, is GAGVSQSPRYKVTKRGQDVALRCDPISGHVSLYWYRQALGQGPEFLTYFNYEAQQDKSGLPNDRFSAERPEGSISTLTIQRTEQRDSAMYRCASSRGGGPDTQYFGPGTRLTVL.

The J gene is TRBJ2-1, the V gene TRBV19; D perhaps matches TRBD1 (6 bases). The germline V and J ends were trimmed by 2 bases and 4 bases, with 12 bases remaining between them. CDR3 length: 15 amino acids. Germline lookup yields CDR1 LNHDA and CDR2 SQIVND (reference sequence). CDR3 bases: TGTGCCAGTAGTATATCGGGCAGGGGATACAATGAGCAGTTCTTC. Translating it yields CASSISGRGYNEQFF.

J is TRBJ1-1 and V is TRBV11-2, with D possibly TRBD1 on 6 matching bases. Germline CDR1 is SGHAT and CDR2 is FQNNGV. The V and J ends lost 1 base and 1 base respectively, with 16 bases between them. The CDR3 contains 17 residues. The CDR3: CASSLGFGGGRNTEAFF. The CDR3 DNA reads as TGTGCCAGCAGCTTAGGATTCGGGGGCGGGAGGAACACTGAAGCTTTCTTT.

This chain joins TRBV10-3 and TRBJ1-5; weak D call: TRBD1 (5 bases). The CDR3 is 15 residues long. Trimming shortened V by 7 bases and J by 5 bases, and 18 bases separated the two germline ends. The germline CDR1 and CDR2 sequences are ENHRY and SYGVKD. The CDR3 DNA sequence: TGTGCCATCAACAAACAGGACACCCGAGATCAGCCCCAGCATTTT. It codes for CAINKQDTRDQPQHF.

This chain connects TRBV5-6 to TRBJ2-1; tentatively, D is TRBD1 (6 bases). V lost 2 bases and J lost 0, with 15 bases in between. The CDR3 is 17 amino acids. The germline gives CDR1 SGHDT, CDR2 YYEEEE. The CDR3 DNA follows: TGTGCCAGCAGCTTAGGATACAGGGTTGGCTCCTACAATGAGCAGTTCTTC. It translates to CASSLGYRVGSYNEQFF.

This clone was seen a few times. Different DNA sequences within this sample yield the same CDR3. V and J are TRBV7-8 and TRBJ2-2, with 8 positions matching TRBD1. The trim removed 1 base at V and 2 bases at J, leaving 3 bases unmatched. The CDR3 length is 16 residues. The germline V gene has CDR1 SGHVS and CDR2 FQNEAQ. The CDR3 reads CASSLVGTGNTGELFF. CDR3 coding DNA: TGTGCCAGCAGCTTAGTAGGGACAGGCAACACCGGGGAGCTGTTTTTT.

The chain couples TRBV28 to TRBJ2-7, with TRBD1 identical over 8 bases. V was pared by 7 bases and J by 7 bases, with 9 bases of the junction left unmatched. Germline V CDR1 and CDR2: MDHEN, SYDVKM. CDR3 length: 13 amino acids. CDR3 bases: TGTGCCAGCACCTCGGGACAGGTGGGGGAGCAGTACTTC. Its protein product is CASTSGQVGEQYF.

The chain carries TRBV6-5 and TRBJ1-1, with a weak D call TRBD1 (5 bases). The CDR3 runs 14 residues. Germline V lookup: CDR1 MNHEY, CDR2 SVGAGI. The germline V and J ends were trimmed by 4 bases and 7 bases, with 16 bases remaining between them. CDR3 DNA sequence: TGTGCCAGCAGTTCGTTTGAGACAGCTCTTGAAGCTTTCTTT. Its translation: CASSSFETALEAFF.

The V and J genes are TRBV19 and TRBJ1-2; 8 nucleotides agree with TRBD1. J lost 8 bases, V lost 5 bases, and 4 bases had no gene match. Germline-derived CDR1 and CDR2 are LNHDA and SQIVND (reference sequence). This CDR3 contains 12 residues. CDR3 nucleotide sequence: TGTGCCAGTAGTCAACGGACAGGGGGCTACACCTTC. Protein: CASSQRTGGYTF.

V and J are TRBV11-1 and TRBJ1-2; TRBD1 might be the D (6 bases). The CDR3 runs to 13 residues. The ends were cut back, 4 bases at V and 4 bases at J, with 10 bases in the middle. Germline lookup yields CDR1 SGHAT and CDR2 FQDESV (reference sequence). Written as DNA, the CDR3 is TGTGCCAGCAGCTCTGGACAGAGCTATGGCTACACCTTC. Translation gives CASSSGQSYGYTF. The whole variable domain, filled in from reference TRBV11-1 and TRBJ1-2, reads EAEVAQSPRYKITEKSQAVAFWCDPISGHATLYWYRQILGQGPELLVQFQDESVVDDSQLPKDRFSAERLKGVDSTLKIQPAELGDSAMYLCASSSGQSYGYTFGSGTRLTVV.

The chain recombines TRBV7-8 with TRBJ1-1, with 7 bases matching TRBD1. V gave up 3 bases and J gave up 1 base; unmatched junction bases: 2. CDR1 and CDR2 from the germline V gene are SGHVS and FQNEAQ. This CDR3 is built from 14 residues. CDR3 loop: CASSFGQANTEAFF. In nucleotides, the CDR3 is TGTGCCAGCAGCTTTGGACAGGCGAACACTGAAGCTTTCTTT.

The chain is built from TRBV11-2 and TRBJ2-1; D is unresolved. V lost 1 base and J lost 4, with 5 bases in between. Germline V gene data show CDR1 as SGHAT and CDR2 as FQNNGV. The length of the CDR3 is 13 residues. The CDR3 region is CASSLARYNEQFF. The CDR3 bases are TGTGCCAGCAGCTTAGCACGGTACAATGAGCAGTTCTTC. Filled out from reference TRBV11-2 and TRBJ2-1, the complete variable domain reads EAGVAQSPRYKIIEKRQSVAFWCNPISGHATLYWYQQILGQGPKLLIQFQNNGVVDDSQLPKDRFSAERLKGVDSTLKIQPAKLEDSAVYLCASSLARYNEQFFGPGTRLTVL.

This clone was seen only once. This chain uses TRBV4-2 with TRBJ2-5; tentatively, D is TRBD1 (6 bases). Germline V gene sequence: CDR1 LGHNA, CDR2 YNFKEQ. The CDR3 loop spans 14 amino acids. V was pared by 4 bases and J by 5 bases, with 14 bases between. DNA for the CDR3: TGTGCCAGCAGCCCAGGTGGGGGCCGGGAGACCCAGTACTTC. This gives the protein CASSPGGGRETQYF.

This chain connects TRBV27 to TRBJ2-1; tentatively, D is TRBD2 (6 bases). This CDR3 has 14 residues. The V end lost 3 bases, the J end lost 15 bases, and 21 bases lay between the germline ends. The V gene's germline CDR1 is MNHEY and CDR2 SMNVEV (reference sequence). CDR3 sequence reads: CASSFRGWGSGVFF. The CDR3 bases are TGTGCCAGCAGTTTCCGAGGGTGGGGGTCGGGGGTGTTCTTC.

The chain combines TRBV5-1 with TRBJ1-1; 7 nucleotides match TRBD1. After removal of 0 bases from V and 8 bases from J, the junction contained 7 bases not matched to a gene. Germline assignment: CDR1 SGHRS and CDR2 YFSETQ. This CDR3 spans 14 amino acids. The CDR3 DNA reads as TGCGCCAGCAGCTTGGCCCCGCGACAGGGAGAAGCTTTCTTT. It translates to CASSLAPRQGEAFF.

This clone was picked up a small number of times. The genes are TRBV7-9 and TRBJ1-3; 7 bases agree with TRBD1. The CDR3 covers 15 residues. Germline CDR1 and CDR2: SEHNR and FQNEAQ (reference sequence). V lost 4 bases, J lost 0 bases, and 3 bases stayed unmatched. CDR3 protein: CASSWTGHSGNTIYF. As DNA, the CDR3 is TGTGCCAGCAGCTGGACAGGCCACTCTGGAAACACCATATATTTT.

The rearrangement links TRBV14 to TRBJ1-6; D remains unclear. Germline CDR1 SGHDN, CDR2 FVKESK. V lost 8 bases and J lost 7, with 12 bases in between. This CDR3 comprises 13 residues. Written as DNA, the CDR3 is TGTGCCAGCGCCCGGTCTCCCAATTCACCCCTCCACTTT. This translates into CASARSPNSPLHF.

V is TRBV30 and J is TRBJ2-3; 8 bases align to TRBD1. Germline-derived CDR1 and CDR2 are GTSNPN and SVGIG (reference sequence). Trimming at V came to 3 bases and at J to 1 base, leaving 6 bases not matched to a gene. CDR3 length: 15 residues. The CDR3 region has the DNA TGTGCCTGGAGCCCCCAGGGGGCTGGCACAGATACGCAGTATTTT. Translated: CAWSPQGAGTDTQYF.